These T cell receptor beta chains were read from a single sample in a study of T cells after yellow fever vaccination. TCRdb reanalysed the 5' RACE reads using MiXCR and keeps one entry per CDR3 protein. Seen here are about 220,000 distinct CDR3 sequences, roughly 3.3% observed once, and the top ten hold approximately 3.5%. The sequences come from CD4+ T cells sorted from PBMCs, collected 10 days after the yellow fever booster vaccination. These receptors were collected from a man aged 18 to 29 who received the YFV17D yellow fever vaccine. Both conserved end residues are part of each CDR3. The D gene is left open where the match is weak. Clone size is stated in some rows and not others, as once, few, many or a class when expanded.

many 11 TRBJ2-7 NA TRBV30 CAWSRGFEQYF TGTGCCTGGAGCCGGGGTTTCGAGCAGTACTTC
few 15 TRBJ2-5 NA TRBV11-1 CASSLAIPYQETQYF TGTGCCAGCAGCTTAGCTATCCCGTACCAAGAGACCCAGTACTTC
NA 15 TRBJ2-2 NA TRBV12-3/TRBV12-4 CASSLAQGNTGELFF TGTGCCAGCAGTCTGGCACAGGGGAACACCGGGGAGCTGTTTTTT
few 13 TRBJ2-7 TRBD1 TRBV6-2/TRBV6-3 CASTRTGSYEQYF TGTGCCAGCACCAGGACAGGGTCCTACGAGCAGTACTTC
few 14 TRBJ1-2 NA TRBV19 CASSQDARDYGYTF TGTGCCAGTAGTCAGGACGCCAGGGATTATGGCTACACCTTC
many 15 TRBJ2-5 TRBD2 TRBV5-6 CASSVRTSVRETQYF TGTGCCAGCAGCGTCCGGACTAGCGTCCGGGAGACCCAGTACTTC
many 13 TRBJ2-4 TRBD1 TRBV12-3/TRBV12-4 CASSPGQLKIQYF TGTGCCAGCAGCCCGGGACAGCTAAAAATTCAGTACTTC
few 16 TRBJ2-2 NA TRBV14 CASSPGGTANTGELFF TGTGCCAGCAGCCCAGGGGGGACCGCTAACACCGGGGAGCTGTTTTTT
many 14 TRBJ1-2 NA TRBV20-1 CSAPMRAGLYGYTF TGCAGTGCTCCGATGCGGGCGGGACTCTATGGCTACACCTTC
many 14 TRBJ2-5 NA TRBV24-1 CATSDPNGGETQYF TGTGCCACCAGTGACCCCAACGGGGGAGAGACCCAGTACTTC
many 13 TRBJ1-3 NA TRBV7-9 CASSLEGSHTIYF TGTGCCAGCAGCTTAGAGGGGTCGCACACCATATATTTT
few 13 TRBJ1-2 TRBD1 TRBV5-1 CASSRQGTYGYTF TGCGCCAGCAGTCGACAGGGTACCTATGGCTACACCTTC
few 13 TRBJ2-5 TRBD1 TRBV2 CASTNTGGETQYF TGTGCCAGTACTAATACAGGGGGAGAGACCCAGTACTTC
many 13 TRBJ1-5 NA TRBV20-1 CSAREDTYQPQHF TGCAGTGCTAGAGAGGACACTTATCAGCCCCAGCATTTT
many 16 TRBJ2-3 TRBD1 TRBV4-2 CASSQGRGPSTDTQYF TGTGCCAGCAGCCAAGGTAGGGGGCCTAGCACAGATACGCAGTATTTT
NA 16 TRBJ2-6 TRBD2 TRBV7-2 CASRLAVQTGANVLTF TGTGCCAGCAGACTAGCGGTACAAACTGGGGCCAACGTCCTGACTTTC
NA 15 TRBJ1-5 TRBD1 TRBV12-3/TRBV12-4 CASSRNSGGAQPQHF TGTGCCAGCAGCCGTAACTCAGGGGGGGCGCAGCCCCAGCATTTT
few 15 TRBJ2-3 NA TRBV7-3 CASSRSGLTTDTQYF TGTGCCAGCAGTCGTTCCGGTCTAACGACAGATACGCAGTATTTT
NA 14 TRBJ2-1 NA TRBV6-5 CASTWMEGDNEQFF TGTGCCAGCACGTGGATGGAAGGGGATAATGAGCAGTTCTTC
many 13 TRBJ2-3 NA TRBV12-3/TRBV12-4 CASRQGLTDTQYF TGTGCCAGCAGACAGGGTTTGACAGATACGCAGTATTTT
few 14 TRBJ2-7 TRBD1 TRBV28 CASSRQGPPYEQYF TGTGCCAGCAGTAGACAGGGTCCCCCCTACGAGCAGTACTTC
few 16 TRBJ2-2 TRBD1 TRBV19 CASSIDGQGSTGELFF TGTGCCAGTAGTATAGATGGACAGGGGAGCACCGGGGAGCTGTTTTTT
few 16 TRBJ2-3 NA TRBV7-3 CASSPSLTGTTDTQYF TGTGCCAGCAGCCCGTCCTTGACGGGGACCACAGATACGCAGTATTTT
NA 11 TRBJ2-1 NA TRBV11-2 CASSNRLEQFF TGTGCCAGCAGCAACCGACTTGAGCAGTTCTTC
few 12 TRBJ1-1 TRBD1 TRBV10-3 CASGQDGTEAFF TGTGCCAGTGGACAGGATGGGACTGAAGCTTTCTTT
few 18 TRBJ1-3 NA TRBV4-2 CASSQNPGRTSSGNTIYF TGTGCCAGCAGCCAGAATCCGGGACGGACGAGCTCTGGAAACACCATATATTTT
many 11 TRBJ1-2 NA TRBV6-6 CASSQGYGYTF TGTGCCAGCAGTCAGGGGTATGGCTACACCTTC
NA 18 TRBJ2-3 TRBD2 TRBV6-5 CASSYSSITSGGTDTQYF TGTGCCAGCAGTTACTCGTCGATAACTAGCGGGGGGACAGATACGCAGTATTTT
few 14 TRBJ1-2 NA TRBV6-2/TRBV6-3 CASSFGDTGYGYTF TGTGCCAGCAGTTTCGGGGACACCGGCTATGGCTACACCTTC
NA 16 TRBJ1-1 TRBD1 TRBV12-3/TRBV12-4 CASSHLRGRGQVEAFF TGTGCCAGCAGCCACTTAAGGGGGAGGGGGCAGGTTGAAGCTTTCTTT
few 14 TRBJ1-5 TRBD1 TRBV7-2 CASSGTGGTQPQHF TGTGCCAGCAGCGGGACAGGGGGGACTCAGCCCCAGCATTTT
NA 15 TRBJ1-1 TRBD1 TRBV5-4 CASSSPQGANTEAFF TGTGCCAGCAGCTCCCCTCAGGGGGCGAACACTGAAGCTTTCTTT
many 13 TRBJ2-3 NA TRBV7-9 CASSFLPTDTQYF TGTGCCAGCAGCTTTTTACCCACAGATACGCAGTATTTT
few 20 TRBJ2-6 TRBD2 TRBV11-2 CASSLGSLLAGVSGANVLTF TGTGCCAGCAGCTTAGGATCCCTACTAGCGGGGGTATCTGGGGCCAACGTCCTGACTTTC
few 15 TRBJ1-1 NA TRBV5-1 CASSWNGLVSTEAFF TGCGCCAGCAGCTGGAACGGGCTCGTTAGCACTGAAGCTTTCTTT
NA 14 TRBJ1-1 NA TRBV6-5 CATRSVQGYTEAFF TGTGCCACCCGCTCGGTTCAGGGATACACTGAAGCTTTCTTT
few 14 TRBJ1-1 NA TRBV5-4 CASSIDGGNTEAFF TGTGCCAGCAGCATTGACGGTGGGAACACTGAAGCTTTCTTT
NA 14 TRBJ2-7 TRBD2 TRBV12-3/TRBV12-4 CASSIGLAGGEQYF TGTGCCAGCAGTATCGGACTAGCGGGGGGCGAGCAGTACTTC
many 15 TRBJ2-1 TRBD1 TRBV20-1 CSASSRTGSYNEQFF TGCAGTGCTTCTAGTAGGACAGGCTCCTACAATGAGCAGTTCTTC
NA 15 TRBJ2-2 TRBD1 TRBV3-1 CASSLGQGPTGELFF TGTGCCAGCAGCCTGGGACAGGGGCCGACCGGGGAGCTGTTTTTT
many 19 TRBJ2-1 NA TRBV4-3 CASSASWDLALTAYNEQFF TGCGCCAGCAGCGCTTCTTGGGATTTAGCCTTAACCGCCTACAATGAGCAGTTCTTC
few 15 TRBJ2-2 TRBD2 TRBV28 CASNGGGANTGELFF TGTGCCAGCAACGGCGGGGGTGCGAACACCGGGGAGCTGTTTTTT
many 15 TRBJ2-3 TRBD2 TRBV5-4 CASSLGLADRDTQYF TGTGCCAGCAGCTTGGGACTAGCGGACAGAGATACGCAGTATTTT